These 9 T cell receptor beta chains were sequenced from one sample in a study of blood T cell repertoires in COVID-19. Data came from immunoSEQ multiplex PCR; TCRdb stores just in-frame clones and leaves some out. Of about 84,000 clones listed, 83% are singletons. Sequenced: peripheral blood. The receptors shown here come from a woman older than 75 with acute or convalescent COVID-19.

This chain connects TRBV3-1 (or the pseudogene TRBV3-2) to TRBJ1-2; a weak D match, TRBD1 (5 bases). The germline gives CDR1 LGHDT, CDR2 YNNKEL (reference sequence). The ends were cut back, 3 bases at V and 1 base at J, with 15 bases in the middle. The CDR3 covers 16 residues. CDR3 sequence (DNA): TGTGCCAGCAGCCAGCTGTCGGGGGGAGATAACTATGGCTACACCTTC. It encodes CASSQLSGGDNYGYTF.

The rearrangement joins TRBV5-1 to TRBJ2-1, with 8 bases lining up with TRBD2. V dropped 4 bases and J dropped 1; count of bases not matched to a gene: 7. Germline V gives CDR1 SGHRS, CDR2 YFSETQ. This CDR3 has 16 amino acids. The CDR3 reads CASSQFIAGSYNEQFF. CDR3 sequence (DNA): TGCGCCAGCAGCCAATTTATAGCGGGGTCCTACAATGAGCAGTTCTTC.

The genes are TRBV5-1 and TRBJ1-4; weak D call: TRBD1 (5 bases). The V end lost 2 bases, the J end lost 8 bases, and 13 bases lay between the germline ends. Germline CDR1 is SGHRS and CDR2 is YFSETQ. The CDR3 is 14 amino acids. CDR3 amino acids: CASSFAGDEEKLFF. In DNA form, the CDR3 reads TGCGCCAGCAGCTTCGCGGGGGATGAGGAAAAACTGTTTTTT.

The CDR3 protein is CASSDDSLGQPQHF. In DNA, the CDR3 is TGTGCCAGCAGTGACGACAGCTTGGGTCAGCCCCAGCATTTT. The chain joins TRBV2 to TRBJ1-5, with a weak D call TRBD1 (5 bases). The V end was cut by 3 bases, the J end by 6 bases, with 12 bases between. Germline CDR1 and CDR2: SNHLY and FYNNEI. The length of the CDR3 is 14 residues.

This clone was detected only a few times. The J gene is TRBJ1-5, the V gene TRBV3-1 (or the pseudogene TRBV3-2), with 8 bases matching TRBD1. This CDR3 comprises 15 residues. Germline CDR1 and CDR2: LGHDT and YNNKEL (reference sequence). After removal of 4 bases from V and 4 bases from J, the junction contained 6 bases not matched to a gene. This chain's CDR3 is CASSPGQGRNQPQHF. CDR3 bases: TGTGCCAGCAGCCCAGGACAGGGACGAAATCAGCCCCAGCATTTT.

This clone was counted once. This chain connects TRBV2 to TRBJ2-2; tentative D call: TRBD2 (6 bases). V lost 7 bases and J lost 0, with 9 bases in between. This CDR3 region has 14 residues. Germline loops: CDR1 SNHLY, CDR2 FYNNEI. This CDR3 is CASNLATNTGELFF. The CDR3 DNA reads TGTGCCAGCAACCTAGCGACGAACACCGGGGAGCTGTTTTTT.

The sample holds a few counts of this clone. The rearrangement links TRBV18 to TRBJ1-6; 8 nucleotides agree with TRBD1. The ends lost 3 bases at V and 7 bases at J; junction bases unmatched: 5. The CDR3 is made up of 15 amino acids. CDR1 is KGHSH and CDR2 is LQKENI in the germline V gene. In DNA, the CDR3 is TGTGCCAGCTCACCTACGACAGGGGAAAATTCACCCCTCCACTTT. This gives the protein CASSPTTGENSPLHF. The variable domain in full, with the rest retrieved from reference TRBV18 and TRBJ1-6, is NAGVMQNPRHLVRRRGQEARLRCSPMKGHSHVYWYRQLPEEGLKFMVYLQKENIIDESGMPKERFSAEFPKEGPSILRIQQVVRGDSAAYFCASSPTTGENSPLHFGNGTRLTVT.

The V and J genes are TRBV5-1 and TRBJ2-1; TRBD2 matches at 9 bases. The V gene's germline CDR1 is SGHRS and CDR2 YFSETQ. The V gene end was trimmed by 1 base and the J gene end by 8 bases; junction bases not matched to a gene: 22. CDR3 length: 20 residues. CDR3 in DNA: TGCGCCAGCAGCTTGAAAATAGCGGCGGGGATGAGCGGGAGGACCGATGAGCAGTTCTTC. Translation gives CASSLKIAAGMSGRTDEQFF.

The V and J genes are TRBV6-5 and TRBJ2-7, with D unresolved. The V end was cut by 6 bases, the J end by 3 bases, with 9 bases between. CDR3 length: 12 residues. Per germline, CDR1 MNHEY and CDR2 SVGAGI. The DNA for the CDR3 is TGTGCCAGCAGGAGAGGTAGCTACGAGCAGTACTTC. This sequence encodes CASRRGSYEQYF.